This T cell receptor beta chain comes out of a study of blood T cell repertoires in COVID-19. TCRdb keeps only in-frame clones here, not all; method: immunoSEQ multiplex PCR. This sample carries 430,000 or so clones, roughly 90% of them seen once, and the ten largest clones take roughly 1.4%. Categorization into cohorts depended on clinical history that participants reported. Germline CDR1 is MGHRA and CDR2 is YSYEKL. Trimming cost V 0 bases and J 7 bases, with 12 bases left between them. There are 14 residues in the CDR3. This sequence joins TRBV4-1 and TRBJ2-5; the D gene is possibly TRBD2 (6 bases). Source material: PBMCs or T cells enriched from blood (not recorded which). The clonotype was recovered from a woman aged 18-29 years who had been exposed to COVID-19. CDR3 bases: TGCGCCAGCAGCCAAGAGGGGGGTGTCGGGACCCAGTACTTC. It specifies CASSQEGGVGTQYF.